This TCR beta chain was recorded in a study of blood T cell repertoires in COVID-19. At the level of the study: The origin of the acute and convalescent COVID-19 samples was the United States, Italy and Spain.

Original data processing: Cell counts per sample came from amplifying reference gene primers. Clones were read by immunoSEQ multiplex PCR, and TCRdb kept only the in-frame ones, dropping some. V, J and clone size are taken as reported in that table, and D and trimming were inferred from the DNA itself. The table shows approximately 150,000 clones, with around 84% occurring only once. CDR1 is SNHLY and CDR2 is FYNNEI in the germline V gene. This CDR3 region has 16 residues. Trimming shortened V by 0 bases and J by 6 bases, and 15 bases separated the two germline ends. This clone was detected only a few times.

Sequenced input: PBMCs or T cells enriched from blood (not recorded which). The genes are TRBV2 and TRBJ1-5; a weak D match, TRBD1 (6 bases). This receptor was obtained from a woman aged 45 to 65 who had recovered from COVID-19. CDR3 amino acids: CASSEALGGAGQPQHF. In DNA form, the CDR3 reads TGTGCCAGCAGTGAAGCCCTGGGGGGGGCAGGTCAGCCCCAGCATTTT.